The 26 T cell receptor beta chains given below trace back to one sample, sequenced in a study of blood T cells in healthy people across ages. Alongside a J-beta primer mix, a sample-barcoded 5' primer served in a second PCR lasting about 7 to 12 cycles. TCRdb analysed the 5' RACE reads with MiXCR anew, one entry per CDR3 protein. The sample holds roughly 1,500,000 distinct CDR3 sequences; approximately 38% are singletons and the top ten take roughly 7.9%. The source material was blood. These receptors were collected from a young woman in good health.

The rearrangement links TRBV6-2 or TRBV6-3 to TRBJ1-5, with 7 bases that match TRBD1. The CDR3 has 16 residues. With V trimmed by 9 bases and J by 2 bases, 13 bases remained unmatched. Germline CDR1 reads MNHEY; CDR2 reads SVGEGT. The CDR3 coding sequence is TGTGCCAGTAGCCGTACAGGGGCTGTGGGCAATCAGCCCCAGCATTTT. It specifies CASSRTGAVGNQPQHF.

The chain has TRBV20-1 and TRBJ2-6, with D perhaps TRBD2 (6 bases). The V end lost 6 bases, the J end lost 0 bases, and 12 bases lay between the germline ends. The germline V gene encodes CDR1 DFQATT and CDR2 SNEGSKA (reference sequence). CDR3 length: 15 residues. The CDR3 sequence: CSAGGGASGANVLTF. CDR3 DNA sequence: TGCAGTGCGGGGGGAGGCGCCTCTGGGGCCAACGTCCTGACTTTC.

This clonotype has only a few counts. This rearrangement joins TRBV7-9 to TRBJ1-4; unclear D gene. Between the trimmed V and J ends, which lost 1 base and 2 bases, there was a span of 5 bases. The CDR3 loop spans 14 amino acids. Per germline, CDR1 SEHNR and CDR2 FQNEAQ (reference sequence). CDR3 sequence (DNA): TGTGCCAGCAGCTTAGGGTGGACTAATGAAAAACTGTTTTTT. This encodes CASSLGWTNEKLFF.

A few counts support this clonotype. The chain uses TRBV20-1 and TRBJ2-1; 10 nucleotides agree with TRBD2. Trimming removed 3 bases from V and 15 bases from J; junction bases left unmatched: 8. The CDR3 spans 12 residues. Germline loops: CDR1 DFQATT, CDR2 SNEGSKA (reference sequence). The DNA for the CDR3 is TGCAGTGCTAGCGTAGCGGGAGGCCCGTCGTTCTTC. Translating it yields CSASVAGGPSFF.

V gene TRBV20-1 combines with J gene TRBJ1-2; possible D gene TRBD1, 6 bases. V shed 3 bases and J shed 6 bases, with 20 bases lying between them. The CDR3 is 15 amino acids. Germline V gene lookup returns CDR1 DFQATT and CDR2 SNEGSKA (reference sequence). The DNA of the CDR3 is TGCAGTGCTAGGAACCCGCCAGGGGAGGAAAATGGCTACACCTTC. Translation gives CSARNPPGEENGYTF.

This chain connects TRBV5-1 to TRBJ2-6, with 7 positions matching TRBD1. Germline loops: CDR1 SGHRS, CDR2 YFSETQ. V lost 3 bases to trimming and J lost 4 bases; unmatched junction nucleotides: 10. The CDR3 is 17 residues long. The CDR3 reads CASSSNRDRRGANVLTF. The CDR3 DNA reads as TGCGCCAGCAGCTCCAACCGGGACAGAAGAGGGGCCAACGTCCTGACTTTC.

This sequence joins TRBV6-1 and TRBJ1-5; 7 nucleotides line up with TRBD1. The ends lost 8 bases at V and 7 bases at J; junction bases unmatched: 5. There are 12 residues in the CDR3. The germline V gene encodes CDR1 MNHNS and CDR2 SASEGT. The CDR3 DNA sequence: TGTGCCAGCGACGGGGACAGCCAGCCCCAGCATTTT. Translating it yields CASDGDSQPQHF.

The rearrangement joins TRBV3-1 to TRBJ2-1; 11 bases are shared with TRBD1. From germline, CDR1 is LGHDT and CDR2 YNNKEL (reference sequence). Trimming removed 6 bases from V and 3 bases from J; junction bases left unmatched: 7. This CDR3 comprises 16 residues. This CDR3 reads CASSRWDRGNYNEQFF. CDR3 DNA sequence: TGTGCCAGCAGTCGATGGGACAGGGGGAACTACAATGAGCAGTTCTTC.

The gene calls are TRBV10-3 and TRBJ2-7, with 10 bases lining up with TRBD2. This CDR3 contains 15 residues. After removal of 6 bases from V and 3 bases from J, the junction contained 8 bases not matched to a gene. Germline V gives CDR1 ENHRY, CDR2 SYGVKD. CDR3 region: CAISRTSGIGYEQYF. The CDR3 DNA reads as TGTGCCATCAGCCGGACTAGCGGAATTGGCTACGAGCAGTACTTC.

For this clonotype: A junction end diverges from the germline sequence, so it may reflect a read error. The CDR3 nucleotides read TGTGCCTGCAGCTCTGACTCCCTGAGCACAGATACGCAGTATTTT. Encoded protein: CACSSDSLSTDTQYF. The gene calls are TRBV7-9 and TRBJ2-3; D is unclear. The CDR3 sequence is 15 residues long. Germline CDR1 SEHNR, CDR2 FQNEAQ (reference sequence).

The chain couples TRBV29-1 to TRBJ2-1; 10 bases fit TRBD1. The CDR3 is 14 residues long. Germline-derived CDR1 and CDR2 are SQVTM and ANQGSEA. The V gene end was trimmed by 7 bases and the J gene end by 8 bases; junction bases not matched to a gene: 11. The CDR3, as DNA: TGCAGCGCTCGTCGGGGACAGGGGATTGATGAGCAGTTCTTC. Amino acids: CSARRGQGIDEQFF.

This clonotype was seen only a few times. In nucleotides, the CDR3 is TGTGCCAGCAGTTTGAGACAGGGGTACCACTATGGCTACACCTTC. This gives the protein CASSLRQGYHYGYTF. The chain employs TRBV27 and TRBJ1-2; 8 bases agree with TRBD1. CDR3 length: 15 residues. Trimming at V came to 3 bases and at J to 3 bases, leaving 6 bases not matched to a gene. The germline gives CDR1 MNHEY, CDR2 SMNVEV (reference sequence).

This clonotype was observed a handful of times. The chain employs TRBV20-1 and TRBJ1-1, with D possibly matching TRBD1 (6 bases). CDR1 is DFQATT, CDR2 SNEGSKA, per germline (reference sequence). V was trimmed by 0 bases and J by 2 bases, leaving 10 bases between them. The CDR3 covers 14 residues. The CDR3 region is CSAREGTSNTEAFF. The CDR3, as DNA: TGCAGTGCTAGAGAGGGGACATCCAACACTGAAGCTTTCTTT.

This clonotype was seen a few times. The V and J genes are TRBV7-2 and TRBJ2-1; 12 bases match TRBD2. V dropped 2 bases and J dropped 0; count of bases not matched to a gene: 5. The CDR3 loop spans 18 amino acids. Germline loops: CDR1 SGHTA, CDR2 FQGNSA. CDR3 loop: CASSLPSGRAPSYNEQFF. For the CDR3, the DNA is TGTGCCAGCAGCTTACCTAGCGGGAGGGCCCCCTCCTACAATGAGCAGTTCTTC.

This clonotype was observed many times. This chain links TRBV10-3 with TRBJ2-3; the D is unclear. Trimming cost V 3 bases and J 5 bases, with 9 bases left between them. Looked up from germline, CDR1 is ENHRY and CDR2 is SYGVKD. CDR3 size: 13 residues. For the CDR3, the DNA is TGTGCCATCAGTGAAGGGCTAGAAGATACGCAGTATTTT. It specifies CAISEGLEDTQYF.

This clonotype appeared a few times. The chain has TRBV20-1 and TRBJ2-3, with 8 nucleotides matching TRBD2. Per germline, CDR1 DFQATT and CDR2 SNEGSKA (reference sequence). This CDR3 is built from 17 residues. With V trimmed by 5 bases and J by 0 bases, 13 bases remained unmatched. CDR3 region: CSALKGRLATSTDTQYF. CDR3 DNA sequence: TGCAGTGCTCTAAAGGGACGACTAGCGACTAGCACAGATACGCAGTATTTT.

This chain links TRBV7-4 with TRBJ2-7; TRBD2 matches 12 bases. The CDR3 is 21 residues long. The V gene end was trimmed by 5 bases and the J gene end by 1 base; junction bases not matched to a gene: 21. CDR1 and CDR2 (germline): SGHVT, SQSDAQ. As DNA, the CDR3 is TGTGCCAGCAGCACCATACGACTAGCGGGAGAGAGAGGGAGCCCTTCCTACGAGCAGTACTTC. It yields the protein CASSTIRLAGERGSPSYEQYF.

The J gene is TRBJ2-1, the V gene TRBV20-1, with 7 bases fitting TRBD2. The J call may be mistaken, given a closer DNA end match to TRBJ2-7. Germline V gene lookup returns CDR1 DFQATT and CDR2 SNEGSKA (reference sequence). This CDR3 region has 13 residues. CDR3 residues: CSALRGTSREQYF. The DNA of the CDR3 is TGCAGTGCACTGCGGGGGACTTCACGTGAGCAGTACTTC.

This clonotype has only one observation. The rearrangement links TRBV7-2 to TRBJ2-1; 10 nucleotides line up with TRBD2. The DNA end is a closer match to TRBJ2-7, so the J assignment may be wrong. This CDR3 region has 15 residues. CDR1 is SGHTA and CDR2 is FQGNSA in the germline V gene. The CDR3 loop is CASGYSGRSYNEQYF. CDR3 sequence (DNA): TGTGCCAGCGGCTATAGCGGGAGGTCCTACAATGAGCAGTACTTC.

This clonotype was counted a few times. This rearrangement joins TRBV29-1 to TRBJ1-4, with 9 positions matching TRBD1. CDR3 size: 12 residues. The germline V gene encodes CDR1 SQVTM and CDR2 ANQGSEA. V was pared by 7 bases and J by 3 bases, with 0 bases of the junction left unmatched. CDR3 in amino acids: CSGTGANEKLFF. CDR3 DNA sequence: TGCAGCGGGACAGGGGCTAATGAAAAACTGTTTTTT.

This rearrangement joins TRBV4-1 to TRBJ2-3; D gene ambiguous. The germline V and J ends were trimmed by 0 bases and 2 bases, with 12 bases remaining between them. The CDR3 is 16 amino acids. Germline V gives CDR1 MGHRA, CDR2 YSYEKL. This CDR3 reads CASSQEDLLYTDTQYF. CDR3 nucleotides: TGCGCCAGCAGCCAAGAGGATCTTCTCTACACAGATACGCAGTATTTT.

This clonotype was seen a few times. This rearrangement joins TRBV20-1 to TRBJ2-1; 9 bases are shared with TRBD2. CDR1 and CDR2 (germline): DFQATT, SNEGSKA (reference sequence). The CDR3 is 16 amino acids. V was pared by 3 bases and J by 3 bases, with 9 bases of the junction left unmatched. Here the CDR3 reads CSARFGSGSSYNEQFF. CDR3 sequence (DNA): TGCAGTGCTAGGTTTGGTAGCGGGAGTAGCTACAATGAGCAGTTCTTC.

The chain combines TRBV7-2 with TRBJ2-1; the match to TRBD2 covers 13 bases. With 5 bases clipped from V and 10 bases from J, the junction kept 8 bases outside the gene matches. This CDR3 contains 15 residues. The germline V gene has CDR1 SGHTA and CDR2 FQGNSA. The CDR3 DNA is TGTGCCAGCAGCGAACTAGCGGGGGGGCTTAGCGAGCAGTTCTTC. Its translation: CASSELAGGLSEQFF.

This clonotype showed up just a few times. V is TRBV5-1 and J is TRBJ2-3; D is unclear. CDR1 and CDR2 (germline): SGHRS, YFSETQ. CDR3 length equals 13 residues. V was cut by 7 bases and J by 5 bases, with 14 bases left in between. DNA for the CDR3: TGCGCCAGCTTGGCTACGCCGGGAGATACGCAGTATTTT. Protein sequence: CASLATPGDTQYF.

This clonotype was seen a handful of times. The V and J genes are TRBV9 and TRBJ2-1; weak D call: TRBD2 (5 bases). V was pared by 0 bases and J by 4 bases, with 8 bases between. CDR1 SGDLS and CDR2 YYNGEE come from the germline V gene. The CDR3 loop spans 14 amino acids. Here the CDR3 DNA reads TGTGCCAGCAGCGTAGAGGAGGAATACAATGAGCAGTTCTTC. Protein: CASSVEEEYNEQFF.

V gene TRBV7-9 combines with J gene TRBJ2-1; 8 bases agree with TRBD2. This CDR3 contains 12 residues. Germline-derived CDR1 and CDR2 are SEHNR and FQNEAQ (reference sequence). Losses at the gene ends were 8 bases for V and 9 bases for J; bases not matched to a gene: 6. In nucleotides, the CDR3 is TGTGCCAGCCGCCGGGGACTAGTTGAGCAGTTCTTC. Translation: CASRRGLVEQFF.